A single sample gave rise to the 21 T cell receptor beta chains below, sequenced in a study of shared clonotypes between healthy human individuals. Generated by immunoSEQ multiplex PCR, the TCRdb table keeps only in-frame clones and is missing some. In the table there are 2 million to 2.5 million clones, 92% of which are singletons. Sequencing was performed on naive CD4+ T cells from PBMCs. Subset described: CD45RA+ positively selected. Receptors originate from a young man in good health. Some clones in this sample may be carry-over from other donors' samples.

The V gene is TRBV11-2, the J gene TRBJ1-4, with D unresolved. The CDR3 spans 13 residues. The germline V and J ends were trimmed by 2 bases and 8 bases, with 9 bases remaining between them. Germline V gene sequence: CDR1 SGHAT, CDR2 FQNNGV. The CDR3: CASSLWGSEKLFF. In nucleotides, the CDR3 is TGTGCCAGCAGCTTATGGGGTTCGGAAAAACTGTTTTTT.

V is TRBV5-1 and J is TRBJ1-3; D is perhaps TRBD1 (6 bases). This CDR3 spans 16 amino acids. CDR1 is SGHRS and CDR2 is YFSETQ in the germline V gene. The germline V and J ends were trimmed by 4 bases and 3 bases, with 17 bases remaining between them. As DNA, the CDR3 is TGCGCCAGCAGCCCCGGGGGCTCAGAAAATGGAAACACCATATATTTT. Protein product: CASSPGGSENGNTIYF.

The chain is built from TRBV18 and TRBJ2-2; D assignment may be TRBD1 or TRBD2 (6 bases each). V lost 3 bases and J 7 bases, leaving 18 bases between the germline ends. Germline lookup yields CDR1 KGHSH and CDR2 LQKENI. The CDR3 has 16 residues. DNA of the CDR3: TGTGCCAGCTCACCCCCGGGAAGGGGGGAGAACGGGGAGCTGTTTTTT. This sequence encodes CASSPPGRGENGELFF.

This clone was detected a few times. The sample carries other DNA sequences with the same CDR3. CDR3 nucleotides: TGCGCCAGCAGCTTGGGAGGTGGAGACGAAAAACTGTTTTTT. It yields the protein CASSLGGGDEKLFF. The V and J genes are TRBV5-1 and TRBJ1-4, with D unresolved. CDR1 is SGHRS, CDR2 YFSETQ, per germline. This CDR3 has 14 residues. With 0 bases removed from V and 8 bases from J, the gap between germline ends came to 11 bases. Full variable domain (remainder filled in from reference TRBV5-1 and TRBJ1-4): KAGVTQTPRYLIKTRGQQVTLSCSPISGHRSVSWYQQTPGQGLQFLFEYFSETQRNKGNFPGRFSGRQFSNSRSEMNVSTLELGDSALYLCASSLGGGDEKLFFGSGTQLSVL.

The rearrangement links TRBV7-2 to TRBJ2-2, with D uncertain. The germline CDR1 and CDR2 sequences are SGHTA and FQGNSA. V lost 4 bases, J lost 6 bases, and 9 bases lay in between. The CDR3 spans 13 residues. This CDR3 reads CASSSRSPGELFF. DNA for the CDR3: TGTGCCAGCAGCTCGAGGTCACCCGGGGAGCTGTTTTTT.

As for this clone: This specimen includes other DNA sequences encoding the same CDR3. This chain uses TRBV5-1 with TRBJ2-5; D remains unclear. The CDR3 is 12 amino acids. Germline V lookup: CDR1 SGHRS, CDR2 YFSETQ. Trimming cost V 0 bases and J 5 bases, with 5 bases left between them. DNA of the CDR3: TGCGCCAGCAGCTTGGATTTTGAGACCCAGTACTTC. It yields the protein CASSLDFETQYF.

The rearrangement uses TRBV2 and TRBJ2-5; no definite D call. This CDR3 is 11 amino acids long. Germline CDR1 reads SNHLY; CDR2 reads FYNNEI. Trimming took 7 bases from V and 2 from J, leaving 5 bases between them. The CDR3 DNA is TGTGCCAGCATGTATCAAGAGACCCAGTACTTC. It translates to CASMYQETQYF.

This sequence joins TRBV18 and TRBJ2-4; perhaps TRBD1 as D (6 bases). The CDR3 consists of 13 residues. CDR1 is KGHSH and CDR2 is LQKENI in the germline V gene. Trimming removed 3 bases at V and 7 bases at J, with 10 bases between. The CDR3 here is CASSPDSLNIQYF. DNA of the CDR3: TGTGCCAGCTCACCGGACAGTTTGAACATTCAGTACTTC.

The chain joins TRBV2 to TRBJ2-1; maybe TRBD1 (6 bases). From germline, CDR1 is SNHLY and CDR2 FYNNEI. The CDR3 has 13 residues. V was cut by 1 base and J by 5 bases, with 6 bases left in between. The CDR3, as DNA: TGTGCCAGCAGTGAAGGGACAGACAATGAGCAGTTCTTC. It specifies CASSEGTDNEQFF.

The chain is built from TRBV6-1 and TRBJ1-5; no definite D call. Per the germline V gene, CDR1 is MNHNS and CDR2 is SASEGT. The V end was cut by 0 bases, the J end by 5 bases, with 11 bases between. This CDR3 region has 15 residues. The CDR3 loop is CASSEAPSGHQPQHF. In DNA form, the CDR3 reads TGTGCCAGCAGTGAAGCCCCCTCGGGCCATCAGCCCCAGCATTTT.

The chain recombines TRBV9 with TRBJ2-3; a weak D match, TRBD2 (6 bases). The CDR3 is 12 amino acids. Trimming removed 3 bases from V and 6 bases from J, with 8 bases in between. Germline V gene lookup returns CDR1 SGDLS and CDR2 YYNGEE. Here the CDR3 reads CASSARGDTQYF. The CDR3 DNA sequence: TGTGCCAGCAGCGCCCGGGGGGATACGCAGTATTTT.

This rearrangement joins TRBV28 to TRBJ2-6, with 7 bases that match TRBD1. The CDR3 runs to 16 residues. The V gene's germline CDR1 is MDHEN and CDR2 SYDVKM. J was trimmed by 1 base and V by 6 bases; bases with no gene match: 6. The CDR3 DNA sequence: TGTGCCAGCAGGGGGACAGCCGGGTCTGGGGCCAACGTCCTGACTTTC. It specifies CASRGTAGSGANVLTF.

The V gene is TRBV21-1, the J gene TRBJ1-1. TRBV21-1 is an annotated pseudogene. The CDR3 sequence is 16 residues long. Here the CDR3 DNA reads TGTGCCAGCAGCAAAGCGCTCGGCAGTATGAACACTGAAGCTTTCTTT. Protein sequence: CASSKALGSMNTEAFF.

The chain carries TRBV7-8 and TRBJ2-5; D uncertain. The CDR3 has 14 residues. Germline V lookup: CDR1 SGHVS, CDR2 FQNEAQ. Between the trimmed V and J ends, which lost 2 bases and 1 base, there was a span of 8 bases. CDR3 sequence (DNA): TGTGCCAGCAGCTTACCCCAGACCCAAGAGACCCAGTACTTC. Residues: CASSLPQTQETQYF.

On this clone: Its ends do not fully match the called genes, so a read error is possible. This chain joins TRBV12-5 and TRBJ2-7; D is possibly TRBD1 or TRBD2 (5 bases each). The DNA end is more similar to TRBJ2-5, so the J call may be wrong. The CDR3 has 13 amino acids. Germline V lookup: CDR1 LGHNT, CDR2 FRNRAP. This chain's CDR3 is CTSGLAGQETQYF. CDR3 DNA sequence: TGTACTAGTGGTTTGGCAGGGCAAGAGACCCAGTACTTC.

The chain combines TRBV18 with TRBJ1-1, with 8 bases lining up with TRBD1. Trimming cost V 2 bases and J 4 bases; bases outside gene matches: 9. This CDR3 has 16 residues. Germline CDR1 reads KGHSH; CDR2 reads LQKENI. DNA of the CDR3: TGTGCCAGCTCACCAAATCCGGGACAGGTTACCACTGAAGCTTTCTTT. This gives the protein CASSPNPGQVTTEAFF.

The chain recombines TRBV28 with TRBJ2-7, with D unclear. This CDR3 contains 19 residues. Trimming pared 4 bases from V and 6 bases from J, leaving 31 bases between. Germline V gene lookup returns CDR1 MDHEN and CDR2 SYDVKM. The CDR3 DNA sequence: TGTGCCAGCAGTTATACCCTCGCGGTGCGGCTAGGTAACCCAATCGAGCAGTACTTC. It codes for CASSYTLAVRLGNPIEQYF.

This chain uses TRBV15 with TRBJ2-3; 7 nucleotides match TRBD2. The trim removed 0 bases at V and 2 bases at J, leaving 5 bases unmatched. Germline CDR1 and CDR2: LNHNV and YYDKDF (reference sequence). CDR3 size: 16 residues. The CDR3 bases are TGTGCCACCAGCAGAGATGGGGGGGTACCCACAGATACGCAGTATTTT. Translating gives CATSRDGGVPTDTQYF.

This clone was counted a few times. The sample carries other DNA sequences with the same CDR3. J is TRBJ2-2 and V is TRBV12-5; no clear D. V was cut by 0 bases and J by 7 bases, with 6 bases left in between. The CDR3 totals 13 residues. CDR1 is LGHNT and CDR2 is FRNRAP in the germline V gene. This CDR3 is CASGLVRGGELFF. The CDR3 coding sequence is TGTGCTAGTGGTTTGGTACGCGGCGGGGAGCTGTTTTTT.

The rearrangement joins TRBV7-3 to TRBJ2-2; 9 nucleotides match TRBD2. CDR3 length: 16 amino acids. Germline V CDR1 and CDR2: SGHTA, FQGTGA. J lost 3 bases, V lost 6 bases, and 8 bases had no gene match. The CDR3 DNA reads TGTGCCAGCAGACGTAGCGGGAGTGTGGACACCGGGGAGCTGTTTTTT. Its protein product is CASRRSGSVDTGELFF.

The J gene is TRBJ2-5, the V gene TRBV2; 13 bases line up with TRBD2. This CDR3 is 16 amino acids long. The germline CDR1 and CDR2 sequences are SNHLY and FYNNEI. V was pared by 3 bases and J by 4 bases, with 5 bases of the junction left unmatched. This chain's CDR3 is CASSDIRLAGGETQYF. The CDR3, as DNA: TGTGCCAGCAGTGATATAAGACTAGCGGGAGGAGAGACCCAGTACTTC.